This TCR beta chain was captured in a study of molecular identifiers for immune sequencing clone quantification. CDR3 length: 16 amino acids. V was shortened by 1 base and J by 3 bases, with 16 bases between the two germline ends. Germline V CDR1 and CDR2: SGHDN, FVKESK. In its sample, this clonotype was seen many times. Each CDR3 protein is one row after TCRdb ran MiXCR on the PCR reads. The sample lists just over 40,000 distinct CDR3 sequences, more than 20% seen once, with around 0.96% in the top ten. This TCR derives from a human donor in good health. Some libraries in this study had Jurkat cell RNA spiked in. Specimen: naive CD8+ T cells from blood, with Jurkat cell RNA spiked in. Subset in this sample: FACS-sorted CD8+CD4-CCR7+CD45RA+ naive T cells. The gene calls are TRBV14 and TRBJ2-7; possible D gene TRBD2, 7 bases. CDR3 sequence (DNA): TGTGCCAGCAGCCAAGGCCCGAGGGAGGGGGTCTACGAGCAGTACTTC. Protein product: CASSQGPREGVYEQYF.